The 21 T cell receptor beta chains in this list originate from one sample, sequenced in a study of control samples from healthy donors and cancer patients. The table came from immunoSEQ multiplex PCR; TCRdb's copy has only in-frame clones and leaves some out. The sample shows some 40,000 clones, roughly 94% of them seen only once. The sequenced sample consisted of blood. These receptors originate from a man aged 55 to 70 in good health.

The J gene is TRBJ1-1, the V gene TRBV28, with 7 bases matching TRBD1. CDR1 MDHEN and CDR2 SYDVKM come from the germline V gene. This CDR3 region has 13 residues. Trimming removed 7 bases from V and 7 bases from J; junction bases left unmatched: 9. The CDR3 DNA reads TGTGCCAGCATTCTTTACAGGGGTCTTGAAGCTTTCTTT. It codes for CASILYRGLEAFF.

The chain couples TRBV27 to TRBJ2-7, with D tentatively TRBD1 or TRBD2 (5 bases each). Germline loops: CDR1 MNHEY, CDR2 SMNVEV (reference sequence). Trimming took off 2 bases at V and 2 bases at J, with 10 bases between the two ends. This CDR3 is built from 14 residues. CDR3 region: CASSLRGATYEQYF. As DNA, the CDR3 is TGTGCCAGCAGTTTAAGAGGGGCCACCTACGAGCAGTACTTC.

This chain links TRBV3-1 (or the pseudogene TRBV3-2) with TRBJ2-2; perhaps TRBD1 as D (5 bases). With 5 bases removed from V and 1 base from J, the gap between germline ends came to 11 bases. The CDR3 is made up of 15 amino acids. CDR1 is LGHDT and CDR2 is YNNKEL in the germline V gene (reference sequence). CDR3 loop: CASSSRGVNTGELFF. CDR3 sequence (DNA): TGTGCCAGCAGCTCAAGGGGTGTGAACACCGGGGAGCTGTTTTTT.

CDR3 amino acids: CASSGDSSNNEKLFF. CDR3 coding DNA: TGTGCCAGTAGTGGAGACAGCTCTAACAATGAAAAACTGTTTTTT. V gene TRBV19 combines with J gene TRBJ1-4; perhaps TRBD1 as D (5 bases). The CDR3 runs to 15 residues. In germline, CDR1 is LNHDA, CDR2 SQIVND (reference sequence). V was trimmed by 5 bases and J by 5 bases, leaving 15 bases between them.

V usage is TRBV29-1 and J usage is TRBJ1-5, with D uncertain. Germline values: CDR1 SQVTM, CDR2 ANQGSEA. Trimming removed 4 bases from V and 2 bases from J, with 6 bases in between. The CDR3 is 12 residues long. CDR3 region: CSVADGNQPQHF. DNA of the CDR3: TGCAGCGTTGCCGACGGCAATCAGCCCCAGCATTTT.

This sequence joins TRBV2 and TRBJ2-7; TRBD2 matches at 7 bases. The junction had 5 bases not matched to a gene; V was cut back by 11 bases and J by 1 base. The CDR3 totals 12 residues. Germline-derived CDR1 and CDR2 are SNHLY and FYNNEI. CDR3 region: CAATGGSYEQYF. The CDR3 DNA reads TGTGCCGCTACGGGGGGTTCCTACGAGCAGTACTTC.

The chain employs TRBV3-1 (or the pseudogene TRBV3-2) and TRBJ1-4; D gene uncertain. There are 16 residues in the CDR3. Trimming left V 0 bases short and J 0 bases short, with 8 bases between. Germline-derived CDR1 and CDR2 are LGHDT and YNNKEL (reference sequence). CDR3 nucleotide sequence: TGTGCCAGCAGCCAAGACGGAGCTGCAACTAATGAAAAACTGTTTTTT. This codes for CASSQDGAATNEKLFF.

The rearrangement links TRBV5-8 to TRBJ2-7, with D unclear. Trimming took off 0 bases at V and 6 bases at J, with 7 bases between the two ends. Looked up from germline, CDR1 is SGHTS and CDR2 is YDEGEE. The CDR3 spans 12 residues. CDR3: CASSLVPLEQYF. The CDR3, as DNA: TGTGCCAGCAGCTTGGTTCCTCTCGAGCAGTACTTC.

This chain joins TRBV11-3 and TRBJ2-7; D could derive from TRBD1 or TRBD2 (6 bases each). V was shortened by 6 bases and J by 1 base, with 13 bases between the two germline ends. Germline lookup yields CDR1 SGHNT and CDR2 YENEEA. The CDR3 is 14 residues long. The CDR3 reads CASSPRGGSYEQYF. The CDR3 nucleotides are TGTGCCAGCAGTCCCAGGGGAGGATCCTACGAGCAGTACTTC.

This chain joins TRBV14 and TRBJ2-7; 11 bases match TRBD2. Per germline, CDR1 SGHDN and CDR2 FVKESK. The CDR3 sequence is 15 residues long. The V segment lost 2 bases and the J segment 4 bases; nucleotides outside the gene matches: 4. CDR3 in DNA: TGTGCCAGCAGCCAATCCGGGACTAGCGGATACGAGCAGTACTTC. This translates into CASSQSGTSGYEQYF.

This clone was observed once. J is TRBJ1-5 and V is TRBV6-4; no clear D. Trimming shortened V by 2 bases and J by 4 bases, and 6 bases separated the two germline ends. The germline V gene encodes CDR1 MRHNA and CDR2 SNTAGT. The CDR3 consists of 13 residues. CDR3 amino acids: CASSDTRNQPQHF. The CDR3 nucleotides are TGTGCCAGCAGTGACACCCGGAATCAGCCCCAGCATTTT.

This rearrangement joins TRBV27 to TRBJ2-4; a possible D gene is TRBD2 (6 bases). There are 15 residues in the CDR3. Germline lookup yields CDR1 MNHEY and CDR2 SMNVEV (reference sequence). The germline V and J ends were trimmed by 11 bases and 1 base, with 18 bases remaining between them. The chain's CDR3 is CAGGRSGEAKNIQYF. The CDR3 region has the DNA TGTGCCGGGGGGAGATCTGGGGAGGCCAAAAACATTCAGTACTTC.

V gene TRBV29-1 combines with J gene TRBJ2-1, with TRBD2 identical over 8 bases. CDR1 is SQVTM and CDR2 is ANQGSEA in the germline V gene. Trimming took 7 bases from V and 4 from J; bases not matched to a gene: 6. This CDR3 is built from 13 residues. The CDR3 bases are TGCAGCGGTGCGACTAGCGATTACAATGAGCAGTTCTTC. This translates into CSGATSDYNEQFF.

The chain combines TRBV13 with TRBJ1-2, with TRBD1 matching over 9 bases. Unmatched junction bases numbered 6, after V lost 6 bases and J lost 7 bases. This CDR3 is 13 amino acids long. The germline V gene has CDR1 PRHDT and CDR2 FYEKMQ (reference sequence). CDR3 region: CASRWDRDFGYTF. Written as DNA, the CDR3 is TGTGCCAGCAGGTGGGACAGGGATTTTGGCTACACCTTC.

This chain links TRBV11-3 with TRBJ2-7; a possible D gene is TRBD2 (5 bases). The V end was cut by 0 bases, the J end by 6 bases, with 9 bases between. The CDR3 has 13 residues. CDR1 and CDR2 (germline): SGHNT, YENEEA. The DNA for the CDR3 is TGTGCCAGCAGCTTAGATCTGGGGAGCGAGCAGTACTTC. This sequence encodes CASSLDLGSEQYF.

The V call is TRBV28, the J call TRBJ2-4, with D possibly matching TRBD1 (5 bases). Trimming removed 3 bases at V and 6 bases at J, with 6 bases between. Germline assignment: CDR1 MDHEN and CDR2 SYDVKM. The CDR3 spans 12 residues. CDR3 DNA: TGTGCCAGCAGTTTCCAGGGAAACATTCAGTACTTC. Protein product: CASSFQGNIQYF.

CDR3 nucleotide sequence: TGTGCCAGTAGTATAGTTGGCAGGGTAAACACCGGGGAGCTGTTTTTT. This sequence encodes CASSIVGRVNTGELFF. The chain has TRBV19 and TRBJ2-2; tentatively, D is TRBD1 (5 bases). Trimming took off 1 base at V and 2 bases at J, with 11 bases between the two ends. CDR1 LNHDA and CDR2 SQIVND come from the germline V gene (reference sequence). The CDR3 has 16 amino acids.

The rearrangement links TRBV15 to TRBJ2-2; D might be TRBD2 (6 bases). This CDR3 contains 16 residues. Germline CDR1 LNHNV, CDR2 YYDKDF (reference sequence). V was clipped by 1 base and J by 3 bases, with 12 bases between them. This CDR3 is CATSRGRERDTGELFF. In DNA form, the CDR3 reads TGTGCCACCAGCAGAGGACGGGAGAGGGACACCGGGGAGCTGTTTTTT.

The chain recombines TRBV6-6 with TRBJ2-7; tentatively, D is TRBD2 (6 bases). Trimming stripped 0 bases from V and 5 bases from J, with 8 bases between. The CDR3 loop spans 13 amino acids. Germline V gives CDR1 MNHNY, CDR2 SVGAGI (reference sequence). The CDR3 loop is CASSYSEGNEQYF. Written as DNA, the CDR3 is TGTGCCAGCAGTTACTCGGAGGGGAACGAGCAGTACTTC.

J is TRBJ2-3 and V is TRBV9, with 8 positions matching TRBD2. The CDR3 extends over 15 amino acids. Per germline, CDR1 SGDLS and CDR2 YYNGEE. Trimming cost V 6 bases and J 0 bases; bases outside gene matches: 6. The CDR3 DNA follows: TGTGCCAGCACCGGGGGGGCCTTCAGCACAGATACGCAGTATTTT. It yields the protein CASTGGAFSTDTQYF.

This CDR3 reads CASRFRGTGGQPQHF. For the CDR3, the DNA is TGTGCCAGCAGGTTCCGGGGGACAGGGGGTCAGCCCCAGCATTTT. The V call is TRBV28, the J call TRBJ1-5; 11 bases map to TRBD1. The CDR3 sequence is 15 residues long. CDR1 is MDHEN, CDR2 SYDVKM, per germline. V lost 6 bases, J lost 6 bases, and 7 bases stayed unmatched.